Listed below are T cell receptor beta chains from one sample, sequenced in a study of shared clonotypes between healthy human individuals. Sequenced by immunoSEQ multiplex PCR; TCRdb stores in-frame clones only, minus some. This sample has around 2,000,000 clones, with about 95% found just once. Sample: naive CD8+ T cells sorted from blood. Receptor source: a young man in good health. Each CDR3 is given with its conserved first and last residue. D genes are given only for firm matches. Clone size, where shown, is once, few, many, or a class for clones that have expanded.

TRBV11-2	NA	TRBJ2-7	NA	TGTGCCAGCAGCTTAGATCGCCGGGCTTGGGACGAGCAGTACTTC	CASSLDRRAWDEQYF
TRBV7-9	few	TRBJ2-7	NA	TGTGCCAGCAGCTTTGGCGGCGAGCAGTACTTC	CASSFGGEQYF
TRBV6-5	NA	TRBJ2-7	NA	TGTGCCAGCAGTTATAACCCAGGCAACTACGAGCAGTACTTC	CASSYNPGNYEQYF
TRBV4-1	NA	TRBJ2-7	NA	TGCGCCAGCTCCCCCCAGGGGTCCTACGAGCAGTACTTC	CASSPQGSYEQYF
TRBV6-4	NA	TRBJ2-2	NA	TGTGCCAGCAAATCAGACGGGAACACCGGGGAGCTGTTTTTT	CASKSDGNTGELFF
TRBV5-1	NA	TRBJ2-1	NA	TGCGCCAGCAGCTTGTGGGGTTACAATGAGCAGTTCTTC	CASSLWGYNEQFF
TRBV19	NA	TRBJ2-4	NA	TGTGCCAGTAGTATTAAGCAGCTAGCGACCGAAAACATTCAGTACTTC	CASSIKQLATENIQYF
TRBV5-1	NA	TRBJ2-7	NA	TGCGCCAGCGCCCCCGGGACATATCCCTACGAGCAGTACTTC	CASAPGTYPYEQYF
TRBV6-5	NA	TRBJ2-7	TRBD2	TGTGCCAGCAGTTACTCTAGCGGGACTGCCTACGAGCAGTACTTC	CASSYSSGTAYEQYF
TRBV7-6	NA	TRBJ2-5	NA	TGTGCCAGCAGCCACATAGGGTTGGAAGAGACCCAGTACTTC	CASSHIGLEETQYF
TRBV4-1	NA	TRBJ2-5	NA	TGCGCCAGCAGCCAAGTGCTGAGGGGGACCCAGTACTTC	CASSQVLRGTQYF
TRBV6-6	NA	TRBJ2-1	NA	TGTGCCAGCGTCAACTCGGGGAACGCGGGACACAATGAGCAGTTCTTC	CASVNSGNAGHNEQFF
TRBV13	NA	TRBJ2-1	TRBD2	TGTGCCAGCACGACTAGCGGGGCCACCTCCTACAATGAGCAGTTCTTC	CASTTSGATSYNEQFF
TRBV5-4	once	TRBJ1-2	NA	TGTGCCAGCAGCCCCTTGACGATAGCTAACTATGGCTACACCTTC	CASSPLTIANYGYTF
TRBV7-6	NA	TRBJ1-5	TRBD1	TGTGCCAGCAGCTTGGGACAGGGGTATAGCAATCAGCCCCAGCATTTT	CASSLGQGYSNQPQHF
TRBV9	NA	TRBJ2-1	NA	TGTGCCAGCAGCGAAGCGGTTGTCGATGAGCAGTTCTTC	CASSEAVVDEQFF
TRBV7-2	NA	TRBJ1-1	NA	TGTGCCAGCAGCGCTCTGACAGGTCGGCACACTGAAGCTTTCTTT	CASSALTGRHTEAFF
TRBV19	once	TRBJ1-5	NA	TGTGCCAGTGAAAGTGGATTTCAGCCCCAGCATTTT	CASESGFQPQHF
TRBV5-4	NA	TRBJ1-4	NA	TGTGCCAGCAGCTTCTGGACTGGTGAAGAACTGTTTTTT	CASSFWTGEELFF
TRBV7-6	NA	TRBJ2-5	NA	TGTGCCAGCAGCCCCGACGGGTTTACCCAGTACTTC	CASSPDGFTQYF
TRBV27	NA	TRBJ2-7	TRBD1	TGTGCCAGCAGTTTCAGGTCGACAGGGATCGACGAGCAGTACTTC	CASSFRSTGIDEQYF
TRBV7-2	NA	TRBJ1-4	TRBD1	TGTGCCAGCAGCGCCGGGACAGTTGAAAAACTGTTTTTT	CASSAGTVEKLFF
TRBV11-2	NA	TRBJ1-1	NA	TGTGCCAGCAGCTTTCTGGCAGGGGCGCCCACTGAAGCTTTCTTT	CASSFLAGAPTEAFF
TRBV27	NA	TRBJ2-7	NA	TGTGCCAGCAGTAACAACTACGAGCAGTACTTC	CASSNNYEQYF
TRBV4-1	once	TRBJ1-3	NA	TGCGCCAGCAGCCAAGAAAGAACATTCTCTGGAAACACCATATATTTT	CASSQERTFSGNTIYF
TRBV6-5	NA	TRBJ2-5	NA	TGTGCCAGCAGTTATGGACCCTCTAGCTATGAGACCCAGTACTTC	CASSYGPSSYETQYF
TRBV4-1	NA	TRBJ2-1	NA	TGCGCCAGCAGCCAAGATTCCCAGTTGAGCTCCTACAATGAGCAGTTCTTC	CASSQDSQLSSYNEQFF
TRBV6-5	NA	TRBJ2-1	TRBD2	TGTGCCAGCAGTTATACGGCTAGCGGGATCGTCAATGAGCAGTTCTTC	CASSYTASGIVNEQFF
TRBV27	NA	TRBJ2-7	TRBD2	TGTGCCAGCAGTTTAATAGCGGGAGGGATTACCTACGAGCAGTACTTC	CASSLIAGGITYEQYF
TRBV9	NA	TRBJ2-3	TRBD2	TGTGCCAGCAGCGCAGTTGACCTAGCGGGAGGCACAGATACGCAGTATTTT	CASSAVDLAGGTDTQYF
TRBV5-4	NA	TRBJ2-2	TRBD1	TGTGCCAGCAGTTTGGACAGGGTCACCGGGGAGCTGTTTTTT	CASSLDRVTGELFF
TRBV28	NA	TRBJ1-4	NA	TGTGCCAGCAGACTTCAACGGTCCGAGATTAATGAAAAACTGTTTTTT	CASRLQRSEINEKLFF
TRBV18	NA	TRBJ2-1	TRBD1	TGTGCCAGCTCACACCCCGGGACAGGGGAACCCGACAATGAGCAGTTCTTC	CASSHPGTGEPDNEQFF
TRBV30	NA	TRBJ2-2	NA	TGTGCCGCCGAGCGAAGGGCCCCCGGGGAGCTGTTTTTT	CAAERRAPGELFF
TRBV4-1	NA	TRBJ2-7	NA	TGCGCCAGCAGCCTAGGGGGGGATGGAACCCTCTACGAGCAGTACTTC	CASSLGGDGTLYEQYF
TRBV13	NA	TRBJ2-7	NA	TGTGCCAGCAGCTCGACTAGCGAGCAGTACTTC	CASSSTSEQYF
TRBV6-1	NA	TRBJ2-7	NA	TGTGCCAGCAGTGAAGACAGGGAGTACGAGCAGTACTTC	CASSEDREYEQYF
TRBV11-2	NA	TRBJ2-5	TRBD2	TGTGCCAGCACCCTAGTGTGGGGGGGAGAGACCCAGTACTTC	CASTLVWGGETQYF
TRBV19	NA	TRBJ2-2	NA	TGTGCCAGTAGTACGTACACCGGGGAGCTGTTTTTT	CASSTYTGELFF
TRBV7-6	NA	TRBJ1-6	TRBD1	TGTGCCAGCAGCTTAACCCCGGGACAGAATAATTCACCCCTCCACTTT	CASSLTPGQNNSPLHF
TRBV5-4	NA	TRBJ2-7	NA	TGTGCCAGCAGCTCAAACGCCTACGAGCAGTACTTC	CASSSNAYEQYF